This T cell receptor (beta chain) derives from a study of cytomegalovirus exposure and HLA in healthy donors. At the level of the study: The study placed about 81% of its roughly 400 genotyped donors in the Caucasian-associated ancestry cluster.

Germline V lookup: CDR1 MDHEN, CDR2 SYDVKM. Trimming removed 4 bases at V and 6 bases at J, with 8 bases between. The CDR3 spans 12 residues. General study findings and limits: A later analysis linked 16,951 TCR beta sequences to HLA alleles at 0.05 false discovery rate.

PCR used 60 Vbeta primers and 13 Jbeta primers. Libraries were prepared by immunoSEQ multiplex PCR; TCRdb keeps only in-frame clonotypes and omits some of them. This table holds 100,000 or so clones, roughly 15% found once. This clone has more than one count but fewer than ten. Its antigen is not known. The rearrangement joins TRBV28 to TRBJ2-3, with D unclear. Source material: PBMCs. This clonotype was obtained from a female donor in good health and CMV-seronegative. The DNA for the CDR3 is TGTGCCAGCAGTTCTGCCGGGGATACGCAGTATTTT. Its translation is CASSSAGDTQYF.